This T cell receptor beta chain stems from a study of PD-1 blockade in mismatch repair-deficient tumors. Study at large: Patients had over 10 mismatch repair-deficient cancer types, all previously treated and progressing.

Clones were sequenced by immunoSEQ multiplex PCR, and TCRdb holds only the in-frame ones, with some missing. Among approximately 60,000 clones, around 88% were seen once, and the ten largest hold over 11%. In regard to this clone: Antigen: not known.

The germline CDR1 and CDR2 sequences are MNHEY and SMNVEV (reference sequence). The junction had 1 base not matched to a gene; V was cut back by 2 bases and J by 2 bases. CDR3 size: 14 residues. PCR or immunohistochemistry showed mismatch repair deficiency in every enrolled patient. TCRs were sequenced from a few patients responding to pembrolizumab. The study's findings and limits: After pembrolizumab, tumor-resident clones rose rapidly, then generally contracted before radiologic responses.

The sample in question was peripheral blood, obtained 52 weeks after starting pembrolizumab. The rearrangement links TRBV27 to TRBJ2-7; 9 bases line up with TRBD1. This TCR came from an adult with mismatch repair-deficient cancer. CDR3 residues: CASSLRTGAYEQYF. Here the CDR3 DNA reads TGTGCCAGCAGTTTACGGACAGGGGCCTACGAGCAGTACTTC.